Listed here is a single T cell receptor (beta chain). This sample was included in a study of blood T cell repertoires in COVID-19. Measured with immunoSEQ multiplex PCR; TCRdb has only the in-frame clones, and not every one. The data show 140,000 or so clones, with 88% seen just once and 2.5% to 3% held by the top ten. This CDR3 spans 14 amino acids. The germline gives CDR1 SGHVS, CDR2 FQNEAQ. V lost 7 bases and J lost 5; bases outside the gene matches: 9. The specimen sequenced was peripheral blood. The receptor comes from a human donor with COVID-19, enrolled during active disease. The donor label of this sample is uncertain. The chain uses TRBV7-8 and TRBJ2-3, with 7 bases aligning to TRBD1. CDR3 sequence reads: CASNTGQVQDTQYF. For the CDR3, the DNA is TGTGCCAGCAACACCGGACAGGTACAAGATACGCAGTATTTT.